This T cell receptor (beta chain) appears in the sequencing data of a study of long-term antiretroviral therapy in people with HIV. This CDR3 is 18 amino acids long. V lost 5 bases and J lost 0, with 19 bases in between. Germline-derived CDR1 and CDR2 are MNHEY and SMNVEV (reference sequence). This was the immunoSEQ v3.0 assay at survey level. The data were produced by immunoSEQ multiplex PCR, yet TCRdb's version contains in-frame clones alone and is incomplete. This sample yields about 20,000 clones, of which around 82% are seen a single time; roughly a tenth belongs to the top ten. This clone occurred once.

V is TRBV27 and J is TRBJ2-2; D perhaps matches TRBD1 (6 bases). The sequence derives from a man in his forties with HIV. Sequenced here: unsorted PBMCs, sampled around 2.5 years after starting antiretroviral therapy. CDR3 residues: CASSPHRGRDTNTGELFF. In DNA, the CDR3 is TGTGCCAGCAGTCCCCACCGTGGTAGGGACACGAACACCGGGGAGCTGTTTTTT.